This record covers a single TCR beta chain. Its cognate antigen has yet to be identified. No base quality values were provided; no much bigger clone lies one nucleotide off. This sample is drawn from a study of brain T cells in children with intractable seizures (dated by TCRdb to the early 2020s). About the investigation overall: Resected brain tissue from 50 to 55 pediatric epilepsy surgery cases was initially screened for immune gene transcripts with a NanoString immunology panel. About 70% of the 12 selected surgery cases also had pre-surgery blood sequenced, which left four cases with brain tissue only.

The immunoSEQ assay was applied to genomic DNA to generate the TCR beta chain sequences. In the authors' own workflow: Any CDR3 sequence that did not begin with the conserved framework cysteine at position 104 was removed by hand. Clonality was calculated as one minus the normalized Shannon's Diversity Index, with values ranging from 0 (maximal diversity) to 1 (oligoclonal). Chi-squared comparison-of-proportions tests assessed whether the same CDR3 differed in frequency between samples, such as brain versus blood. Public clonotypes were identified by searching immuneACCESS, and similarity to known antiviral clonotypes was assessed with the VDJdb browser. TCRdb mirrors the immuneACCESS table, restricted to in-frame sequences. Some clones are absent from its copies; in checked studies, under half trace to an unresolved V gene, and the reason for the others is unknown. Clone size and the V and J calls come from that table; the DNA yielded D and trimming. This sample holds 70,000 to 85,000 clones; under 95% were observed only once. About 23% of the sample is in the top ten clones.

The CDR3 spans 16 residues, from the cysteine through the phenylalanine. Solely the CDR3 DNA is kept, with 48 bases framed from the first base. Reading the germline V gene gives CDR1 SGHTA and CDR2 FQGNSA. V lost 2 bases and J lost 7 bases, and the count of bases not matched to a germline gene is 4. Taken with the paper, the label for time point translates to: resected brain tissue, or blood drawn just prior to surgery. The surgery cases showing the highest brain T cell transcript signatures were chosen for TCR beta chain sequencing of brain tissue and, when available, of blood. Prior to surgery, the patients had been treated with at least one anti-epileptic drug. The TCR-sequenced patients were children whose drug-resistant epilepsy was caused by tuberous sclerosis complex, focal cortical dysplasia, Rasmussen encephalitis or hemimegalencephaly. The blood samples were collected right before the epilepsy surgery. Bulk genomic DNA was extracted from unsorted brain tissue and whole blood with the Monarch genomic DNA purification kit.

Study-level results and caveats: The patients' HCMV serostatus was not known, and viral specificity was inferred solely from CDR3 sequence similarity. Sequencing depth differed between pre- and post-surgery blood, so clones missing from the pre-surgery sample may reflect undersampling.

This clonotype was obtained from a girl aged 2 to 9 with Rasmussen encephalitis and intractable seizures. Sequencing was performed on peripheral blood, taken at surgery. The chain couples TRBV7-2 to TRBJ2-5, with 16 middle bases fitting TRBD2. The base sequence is TGTGCCAGCAGCTTACTGGGACTAGCGGGAGGGGGGACCCAGTACTTC. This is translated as CASSLLGLAGGGTQYF.